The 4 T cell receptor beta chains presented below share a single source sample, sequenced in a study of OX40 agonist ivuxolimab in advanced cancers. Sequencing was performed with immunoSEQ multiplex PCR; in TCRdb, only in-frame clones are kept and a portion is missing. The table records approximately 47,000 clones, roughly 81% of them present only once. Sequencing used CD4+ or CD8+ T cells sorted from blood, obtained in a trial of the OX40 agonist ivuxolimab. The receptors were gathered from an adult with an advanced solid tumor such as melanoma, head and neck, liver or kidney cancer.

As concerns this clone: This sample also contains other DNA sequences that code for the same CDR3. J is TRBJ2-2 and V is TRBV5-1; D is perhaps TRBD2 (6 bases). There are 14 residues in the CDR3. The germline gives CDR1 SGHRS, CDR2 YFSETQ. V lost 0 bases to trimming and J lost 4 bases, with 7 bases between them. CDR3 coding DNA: TGCGCCAGCAGCTTGGCGGGGGTCACCGGGGAGCTGTTTTTT. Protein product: CASSLAGVTGELFF.

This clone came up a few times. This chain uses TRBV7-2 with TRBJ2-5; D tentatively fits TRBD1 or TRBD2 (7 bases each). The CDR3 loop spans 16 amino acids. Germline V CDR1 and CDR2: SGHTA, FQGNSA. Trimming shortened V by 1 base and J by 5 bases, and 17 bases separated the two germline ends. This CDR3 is CASSLVGGGLGETQYF. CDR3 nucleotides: TGTGCCAGCAGCTTAGTGGGAGGGGGCCTGGGTGAGACCCAGTACTTC.

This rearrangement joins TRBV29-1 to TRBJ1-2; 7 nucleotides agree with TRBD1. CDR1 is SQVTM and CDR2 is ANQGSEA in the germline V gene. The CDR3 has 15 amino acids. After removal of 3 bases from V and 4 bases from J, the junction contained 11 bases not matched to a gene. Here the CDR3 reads CSVDGRQGVLYGYTF. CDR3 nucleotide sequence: TGCAGCGTTGACGGTCGACAGGGAGTTCTCTATGGCTACACCTTC.

CDR3 coding DNA: TGTGCCAGCAGACCCGCCGGGAGGGTTGGGGAGACCCAGTACTTC. It encodes CASRPAGRVGETQYF. V is TRBV6-5 and J is TRBJ2-5, with TRBD2 matching over 8 bases. This CDR3 contains 15 residues. J lost 5 bases, V lost 6 bases, and 11 bases had no gene match. Per germline, CDR1 MNHEY and CDR2 SVGAGI.